This TCR beta chain appears in the sequencing data of a study of OX40 agonist ivuxolimab in advanced cancers. Whole-study results and caveats: Some of the nonresponding patients also showed low levels of normalized T-cell clonal expansion.

Germline V gene lookup returns CDR1 GTSNPN and CDR2 SVGIG (reference sequence). The CDR3 is 13 amino acids. Trimming cost V 4 bases and J 6 bases, with 16 bases left between them. About this clone itself: Antigen specificity is unknown.

Sequencing was performed with immunoSEQ multiplex PCR; in TCRdb, only in-frame clones are kept and a portion is missing. Of about 24,000 clones in the sample, over 80% were seen once. The V gene is TRBV30, the J gene TRBJ2-7; unclear D gene. The source was CD4+ or CD8+ T cells sorted from blood, collected in a trial of the OX40 agonist ivuxolimab. The TCR originated in an adult with an advanced solid tumor such as melanoma, head and neck, liver or kidney cancer. The CDR3 is CAWNPARLGEQYF. Here the CDR3 DNA reads TGTGCCTGGAACCCCGCGCGGCTGGGCGAGCAGTACTTC.